Below, one T cell receptor (beta chain) is given with its context. With baseline, cycle 4 day 1, and cycle 7 day 1 as timepoints, blood was sampled. The CDR3 length is 14 residues. The V gene lost 3 bases and the J gene lost 0 bases, with 8 bases spanning the gap. Germline CDR1 WNHNN, CDR2 SYGVQD (reference sequence). Sequencing used immunoSEQ multiplex PCR; TCRdb keeps in-frame clones, though not all of them. The table shows around 150,000 clones, with 94% occurring only once. The data stem from a study of OX40 agonist ivuxolimab in advanced cancers. The receptor comes from an adult with an advanced solid tumor such as melanoma, head and neck, liver or kidney cancer. This sequence joins TRBV10-1 and TRBJ1-1; no clear D gene. This material consisted of CD4+ or CD8+ T cells sorted from blood, taken in a trial of the OX40 agonist ivuxolimab. This CDR3 reads CASSEARMNTEAFF. CDR3 in DNA: TGCGCCAGCAGTGAAGCTCGGATGAACACTGAAGCTTTCTTT.